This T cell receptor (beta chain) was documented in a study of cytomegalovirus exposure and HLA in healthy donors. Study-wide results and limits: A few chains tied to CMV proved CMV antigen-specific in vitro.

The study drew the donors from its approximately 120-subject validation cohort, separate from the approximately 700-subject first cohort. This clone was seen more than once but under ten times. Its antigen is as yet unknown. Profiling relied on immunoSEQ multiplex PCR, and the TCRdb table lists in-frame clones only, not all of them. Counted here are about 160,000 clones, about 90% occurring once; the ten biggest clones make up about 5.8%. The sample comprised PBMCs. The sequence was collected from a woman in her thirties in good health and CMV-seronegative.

DNA of the CDR3: TGTGCCAGCTCACTGCGGACTGACGGATACGAGCAGTACTTC. It specifies CASSLRTDGYEQYF. The J gene is TRBJ2-7, the V gene TRBV18; weak D call: TRBD2 (5 bases). Trimming cost V 4 bases and J 4 bases, with 14 bases left between them. Germline V gives CDR1 KGHSH, CDR2 LQKENI. The CDR3 is 14 residues long.